These 29 T cell receptor beta chains were all obtained from the same sample, sequenced in a study of cytomegalovirus exposure and HLA in healthy donors. Primers included in the PCR were 60 Vbeta and 13 Jbeta primers. TCRdb keeps only in-frame clones here, not all; method: immunoSEQ multiplex PCR. The sample carries some 130,000 clones, 80% recorded once. Material: PBMCs. The receptors shown here come from a man younger than 45 in good health and CMV-seronegative.

The chain is built from TRBV7-2 and TRBJ2-7; perhaps TRBD1 as D (5 bases). The V end was cut by 0 bases, the J end by 3 bases, with 12 bases between. The germline CDR1 and CDR2 sequences are SGHTA and FQGNSA. The CDR3 has 15 amino acids. CDR3 sequence: CASSLASGLHYEQYF. For the CDR3, the DNA is TGTGCCAGCAGCTTAGCATCAGGGCTCCACTACGAGCAGTACTTC.

The chain recombines TRBV6-1 with TRBJ2-7; a possible D gene is TRBD1 (5 bases). The germline V gene has CDR1 MNHNS and CDR2 SASEGT. The CDR3 consists of 14 residues. The ends were cut back, 8 bases at V and 2 bases at J, with 16 bases in the middle. The CDR3: CASGIRQITYEQYF. CDR3 nucleotides: TGTGCCAGCGGCATCCGACAGATTACCTACGAGCAGTACTTC.

The chain joins TRBV29-1 to TRBJ1-2; possibly TRBD1 for D (6 bases). The germline V gene encodes CDR1 SQVTM and CDR2 ANQGSEA. The CDR3 has 11 residues. The germline V and J ends were trimmed by 6 bases and 5 bases, with 10 bases remaining between them. The CDR3 is CSVSTGYGYTF. CDR3 in DNA: TGCAGCGTCTCCACAGGGTATGGCTACACCTTC.

This rearrangement joins TRBV28 to TRBJ1-5; no firm D call. CDR1 and CDR2 (germline): MDHEN, SYDVKM. This CDR3 has 17 amino acids. V dropped 2 bases and J dropped 11 bases, with 25 bases sitting between them. The CDR3 sequence: CASSLQPLPAVGPAQHF. The CDR3 region has the DNA TGTGCCAGCAGTTTACAACCTCTACCCGCGGTCGGCCCGGCCCAGCATTTT.

Details on this clone: In the same sample, other DNA sequences code for this CDR3. The V call is TRBV9, the J call TRBJ1-1, with D possibly matching TRBD1 (5 bases). This CDR3 is 13 amino acids long. Trimming took off 4 bases at V and 4 bases at J, with 11 bases between the two ends. Germline CDR1 is SGDLS and CDR2 is YYNGEE. CDR3 loop: CASSPTGVTEAFF. CDR3 sequence (DNA): TGTGCCAGCAGCCCAACGGGGGTCACTGAAGCTTTCTTT. Together with reference TRBV9 and TRBJ1-1, the CDR3 gives the full variable domain: DSGVTQTPKHLITATGQRVTLRCSPRSGDLSVYWYQQSLDQGLQFLIQYYNGEERAKGNILERFSAQQFPDLHSELNLSSLELGDSALYFCASSPTGVTEAFFGQGTRLTVV.

The chain combines TRBV10-3 with TRBJ1-2; D gene ambiguous. Germline lookup yields CDR1 ENHRY and CDR2 SYGVKD. This CDR3 comprises 12 residues. With 3 bases removed from V and 7 bases from J, the gap between germline ends came to 9 bases. This CDR3 reads CAISDLVRGYTF. The CDR3 DNA reads TGTGCCATCAGTGATCTCGTGCGTGGCTACACCTTC.

This chain uses TRBV19 with TRBJ1-1; possible D gene TRBD1, 6 bases. CDR3 length: 16 residues. V lost 2 bases, J lost 0 bases, and 13 bases lay in between. The germline V gene encodes CDR1 LNHDA and CDR2 SQIVND (reference sequence). CDR3 sequence: CASSITLTGMNTEAFF. In DNA, the CDR3 is TGTGCCAGTAGTATAACCCTAACAGGGATGAACACTGAAGCTTTCTTT.

This rearrangement joins TRBV27 to TRBJ2-6, with D unclear. The CDR3 length is 15 residues. Germline CDR1 is MNHEY and CDR2 is SMNVEV (reference sequence). V lost 5 bases to trimming and J lost 1 base, with 9 bases between them. This CDR3 reads CASSPLRSGANVLTF. As DNA, the CDR3 is TGTGCCAGCAGTCCCCTCCGGTCTGGGGCCAACGTCCTGACTTTC.

CDR3 protein: CSVDQGNYEQYF. For the CDR3, the DNA is TGCAGCGTTGACCAGGGAAACTACGAGCAGTACTTC. The gene calls are TRBV29-1 and TRBJ2-7; tentative D call: TRBD1 (5 bases). Per the germline V gene, CDR1 is SQVTM and CDR2 is ANQGSEA. Trimming stripped 3 bases from V and 3 bases from J, with 9 bases between. The CDR3 covers 12 residues.

CDR3 sequence (DNA): TGTGCCAGTACTAGCGGAACGTACCAAGAGACCCAGTACTTC. This sequence encodes CASTSGTYQETQYF. The chain has TRBV25-1 and TRBJ2-5; TRBD2 matches at 8 bases. The CDR3 is 14 amino acids. The junction had 6 bases not matched to a gene; V was cut back by 9 bases and J by 0 bases. Looked up from germline, CDR1 is MGHDK and CDR2 is SYGVNS.

This clone was seen many times. V usage is TRBV7-9 and J usage is TRBJ2-2, with D uncertain. The CDR3 consists of 11 residues. Trimming left V 5 bases short and J 10 bases short, with 8 bases between. CDR1 is SEHNR, CDR2 FQNEAQ, per germline (reference sequence). The CDR3 DNA is TGTGCCAGCAGCACTATGAAGGAGCTGTTTTTT. It codes for CASSTMKELFF.

The chain uses TRBV27 and TRBJ2-7; D ambiguous. Trimming stripped 0 bases from V and 6 bases from J, with 12 bases between. Germline V CDR1 and CDR2: MNHEY, SMNVEV (reference sequence). This CDR3 is built from 14 residues. The CDR3, as DNA: TGTGCCAGCAGTTTATCTTATTCGTGGAGCGAGCAGTACTTC. This translates into CASSLSYSWSEQYF.

This chain links TRBV4-1 with TRBJ1-5, with D possibly matching TRBD1 (6 bases). In germline, CDR1 is MGHRA, CDR2 YSYEKL. V shed 1 base and J shed 3 bases, with 13 bases lying between them. The CDR3 loop spans 16 amino acids. As DNA, the CDR3 is TGCGCCAGCAGCCAAGGGGACACCTTTTACAATCAGCCCCAGCATTTT. Amino acids: CASSQGDTFYNQPQHF.

This rearrangement joins TRBV6-5 to TRBJ2-7, with 16 positions matching TRBD2. The CDR3 loop spans 15 amino acids. Trimming cost V 5 bases and J 11 bases; bases outside gene matches: 9. Germline CDR1 is MNHEY and CDR2 is SVGAGI. CDR3 loop: CASSRGLAGGDPKYF. For the CDR3, the DNA is TGTGCCAGCAGTCGGGGACTAGCGGGAGGGGATCCAAAGTACTTC.

The genes are TRBV27 and TRBJ2-1; D is possibly TRBD2 (5 bases). The CDR3 runs to 20 residues. Germline CDR1 is MNHEY and CDR2 is SMNVEV (reference sequence). The ends were cut back, 2 bases at V and 6 bases at J, with 29 bases in the middle. The CDR3 sequence: CASSLVGLLRDFLPGNEQFF. The CDR3, as DNA: TGTGCCAGCAGTTTAGTCGGACTTCTAAGAGACTTTCTCCCGGGCAATGAGCAGTTCTTC.

The chain is built from TRBV19 and TRBJ2-3; D is possibly TRBD2 (5 bases). Trimming took off 5 bases at V and 14 bases at J, with 20 bases between the two ends. Germline CDR1 reads LNHDA; CDR2 reads SQIVND (reference sequence). This CDR3 has 13 residues. The CDR3 here is CASSPVRTLGSYF. The CDR3 bases are TGTGCCAGTAGTCCCGTCCGGACTTTAGGGTCGTATTTT.

The chain recombines TRBV13 with TRBJ2-5; D uncertain. Trimming removed 4 bases at V and 3 bases at J, with 9 bases between. The CDR3 covers 13 residues. Per the germline V gene, CDR1 is PRHDT and CDR2 is FYEKMQ (reference sequence). The chain's CDR3 is CASSSRLEETQYF. DNA for the CDR3: TGTGCCAGCAGCTCGCGACTGGAAGAGACCCAGTACTTC.

The chain links TRBV18 to TRBJ2-5; 7 bases align to TRBD1. The trim removed 0 bases at V and 5 bases at J, leaving 3 bases unmatched. From germline, CDR1 is KGHSH and CDR2 LQKENI. CDR3 length: 14 amino acids. The CDR3 region is CASSPPGGYETQYF. The CDR3 DNA follows: TGTGCCAGCTCACCACCAGGGGGCTATGAGACCCAGTACTTC.

As regards this clone: Other DNA sequences in this sample translate to the same CDR3. The chain couples TRBV10-3 to TRBJ1-1; TRBD1 agrees at 10 bases. CDR1 and CDR2 from the germline V gene are ENHRY and SYGVKD. V was pared by 4 bases and J by 3 bases, with 2 bases of the junction left unmatched. The CDR3 is 14 residues long. CDR3 in DNA: TGTGCCATCAGTGTTGGGACAGGGGACACTGAAGCTTTCTTT. This gives the protein CAISVGTGDTEAFF.

The genes are TRBV5-1 and TRBJ2-3; possible D gene TRBD2, 7 bases. Germline CDR1 and CDR2: SGHRS and YFSETQ. The V gene lost 0 bases and the J gene lost 3 bases, with 8 bases spanning the gap. The CDR3 runs to 14 residues. The CDR3 spells CASSLEGGTDTQYF. The DNA of the CDR3 is TGCGCCAGCAGCTTGGAGGGGGGGACAGATACGCAGTATTTT.

The genes are TRBV5-4 and TRBJ2-1; D possibly corresponds to TRBD1 (6 bases). Trimming took off 0 bases at V and 10 bases at J, with 17 bases between the two ends. Germline V gene data show CDR1 as SGHNT and CDR2 as YYREEE (reference sequence). This CDR3 region has 15 residues. The CDR3 sequence: CASSLDQGQGREQFF. DNA of the CDR3: TGTGCCAGCAGCTTGGATCAGGGACAAGGTAGAGAGCAGTTCTTC.

The chain couples TRBV2 to TRBJ2-7; TRBD1 matches at 9 bases. The CDR3 is 14 residues long. The V gene end was trimmed by 10 bases and the J gene end by 6 bases; junction bases not matched to a gene: 13. Per the germline V gene, CDR1 is SNHLY and CDR2 is FYNNEI. The CDR3 DNA reads TGTGCCATCAATCGGGACAGGGTAGGGGCCGAGCAGTACTTC. The encoded protein is CAINRDRVGAEQYF.

The sample holds a few counts of this clone. This chain connects TRBV5-6 to TRBJ2-7, with 8 bases fitting TRBD2. CDR3 size: 14 residues. The V gene end was trimmed by 2 bases and the J gene end by 1 base; junction bases not matched to a gene: 2. CDR1 SGHDT and CDR2 YYEEEE come from the germline V gene. CDR3 DNA sequence: TGTGCCAGCAGCTTAAGCGGGAGATCCTACGAGCAGTACTTC. This encodes CASSLSGRSYEQYF.

The chain recombines TRBV11-3 with TRBJ2-1; 7 bases fit TRBD2. V gave up 0 bases and J gave up 3 bases; unmatched junction bases: 2. Germline V CDR1 and CDR2: SGHNT, YENEEA. The CDR3 runs 15 residues. Written as DNA, the CDR3 is TGTGCCAGCAGCTTAGAGGCGGGAGTCTACAATGAGCAGTTCTTC. This encodes CASSLEAGVYNEQFF.

The V call is TRBV6-6, the J call TRBJ2-2; D not certain. The V end was cut by 8 bases, the J end by 1 base, with 5 bases between. The germline gives CDR1 MNHNY, CDR2 SVGAGI (reference sequence). The CDR3 consists of 12 residues. CDR3: CASFLNTGELFF. CDR3 sequence (DNA): TGTGCCAGCTTCCTGAACACCGGGGAGCTGTTTTTT.

The chain couples TRBV4-3 to TRBJ2-7, with 12 bases aligning to TRBD2. V shed 1 base and J 3 bases; nucleotides not matched to a gene: 1. Looked up from germline, CDR1 is LGHNA and CDR2 is YSLEER. The CDR3 runs 15 residues. CDR3 sequence: CASSQGTSGNYEQYF. The CDR3 DNA follows: TGCGCCAGCAGCCAAGGGACTAGCGGGAACTACGAGCAGTACTTC.

The gene calls are TRBV5-8 and TRBJ2-7; 7 positions match TRBD1. The V gene end was trimmed by 1 base and the J gene end by 2 bases; junction bases not matched to a gene: 6. CDR1 SGHTS and CDR2 YDEGEE come from the germline V gene. CDR3 length: 15 residues. In nucleotides, the CDR3 is TGTGCCAGCAGCTTGACGAGGGGGCGTACCTACGAGCAGTACTTC. Its translation is CASSLTRGRTYEQYF.

The chain combines TRBV14 with TRBJ2-7; TRBD2 matches at 9 bases. From germline, CDR1 is SGHDN and CDR2 FVKESK. The CDR3 totals 16 residues. V lost 4 bases and J lost 3; bases outside the gene matches: 10. The CDR3 region is CASSLRRPSGNYEQYF. The CDR3 coding sequence is TGTGCCAGCAGCCTTCGCCGGCCTAGCGGGAACTACGAGCAGTACTTC. Full variable domain (rest looked up from reference TRBV14 and TRBJ2-7): EAGVTQFPSHSVIEKGQTVTLRCDPISGHDNLYWYRRVMGKEIKFLLHFVKESKQDESGMPNNRFLAERTGGTYSTLKVQPAELEDSGVYFCASSLRRPSGNYEQYFGPGTRLTVT.

The rearrangement uses TRBV4-1 and TRBJ2-1; no clear D. The germline V gene has CDR1 MGHRA and CDR2 YSYEKL. Trimming shortened V by 1 base and J by 2 bases, and 15 bases separated the two germline ends. The CDR3 length is 17 residues. CDR3 bases: TGCGCCAGCAGCCAAGCACTGCGCGGTAAGGCCTACAATGAGCAGTTCTTC. This encodes CASSQALRGKAYNEQFF.